Described below is a single T cell receptor (beta chain) sequence and its context. Its antigen is still unknown. For TCR, cDNA came from 5'RACE template switching, which added a universal primer site and UMIs. TCRdb re-derived calls from the 5' RACE reads in MiXCR, one entry per CDR3 protein. This sample has about 350,000 distinct CDR3 sequences, with 8.1% found just once. The sample belongs to a study of T cells after yellow fever vaccination. Study results and caveats: Clonotypes shared by both compartments, CD4 and CD8, made up a small share. The secondary response was weaker but peaked faster, day 5 versus 15. The booster saw the reappearance of most primary-vaccination clones (96% CD4, 80% to 90% CD8).

This CDR3 contains 14 residues. V was cut by 6 bases and J by 4 bases, with 16 bases left in between. Germline CDR1 and CDR2: SGHRS and YFSETQ. This TCR came from a man younger than 35 who received the YFV17D yellow fever vaccine. Here the sequenced sample was PBMCs, taken approximately 47 days after the first yellow fever vaccination. This chain joins TRBV5-1 and TRBJ2-5; weak D call: TRBD2 (5 bases). The CDR3 DNA follows: TGCGCCAGCACCCAAAACGGAGGCCTAGAGACCCAGTACTTC. The encoded protein is CASTQNGGLETQYF.